One and the same sample provided the 2 T cell receptor beta chains below, sequenced in a study of vaccination effects on CD4 cells after COVID-19. Their target antigens are unknown. Antigen-specific CD4+ T cells expanded by the ViraFEST assay with viral peptide pools were then sequenced. Having been cultured for 9 to 11 days, the cells underwent CD4+ T cell isolation. Profiling relied on immunoSEQ multiplex PCR, and the TCRdb table lists in-frame clones only, not all of them. The table lists 50,000 to 65,000 clones, about four fifths of them singletons. Sequences were derived from CD4+ T cells from PBMCs cultured with HCoV-229E spike peptides, sampled before COVID-19 vaccination. All receptors come from a human donor who received a COVID-19 vaccine.

The rearrangement joins TRBV5-6 to TRBJ1-4; 8 positions match TRBD1. CDR1 is SGHDT, CDR2 YYEEEE, per germline. V lost 5 bases and J lost 5; bases outside the gene matches: 8. The CDR3 sequence is 15 residues long. The CDR3 nucleotides read TGTGCCAGCAGTAGCGGCGGGACAGGAAATGAAAAACTGTTTTTT. This encodes CASSSGGTGNEKLFF.

The chain links TRBV3-1 (or the pseudogene TRBV3-2) to TRBJ2-1; no reliable D call. The V end was cut by 4 bases, the J end by 9 bases, with 13 bases between. This CDR3 is 13 amino acids long. In germline, CDR1 is LGHDT, CDR2 YNNKEL (reference sequence). In DNA form, the CDR3 reads TGTGCCAGCAGCCGCAACCCCGGTAGTGAGCAGTTCTTC. Protein: CASSRNPGSEQFF.